The 19 T cell receptor beta chains below come from one sample, sequenced in a study of regulatory and conventional T cells in RAG deficiency. The sorted conventional CD4+ T cells were CD25-low and CD127-high, with genomic DNA sequenced. Generated by immunoSEQ multiplex PCR, the TCRdb table keeps only in-frame clones and is missing some. Of 45,000 to 50,000 clones in the sample, 80% to 90% were seen once. The sample was also linked to a second study, of regulatory T cells. That paper notes: Amplification used 52 TRBV primers and 13 TRBJ primers.

Sequenced: CD4+ effector T cells sorted from blood. These receptors were collected from a human donor in good health.

The CDR3 protein is CASMLLGGSSTDTQYF. As DNA, the CDR3 is TGTGCCAGCATGCTCCTTGGGGGTTCTAGCACAGATACGCAGTATTTT. The chain employs TRBV2 and TRBJ2-3; D tentatively reads TRBD1 or TRBD2 (5 bases each). Trimming took off 7 bases at V and 0 bases at J, with 17 bases between the two ends. The CDR3 contains 16 residues. CDR1 is SNHLY and CDR2 is FYNNEI in the germline V gene.

The rearrangement joins TRBV19 to TRBJ2-1, with D possibly being TRBD1 (5 bases). The germline CDR1 and CDR2 sequences are LNHDA and SQIVND (reference sequence). V lost 6 bases to trimming and J lost 6 bases, with 15 bases between them. The CDR3 runs to 14 residues. CDR3 DNA: TGTGCCAGTAGAGGTCAGGGCTCCGGCAATGAGCAGTTCTTC. It is translated as CASRGQGSGNEQFF.

The chain recombines TRBV15 with TRBJ1-5, with D hard to call. CDR3 length equals 18 residues. V was shortened by 1 base and J by 0 bases, with 16 bases between the two germline ends. Germline CDR1 LNHNV, CDR2 YYDKDF (reference sequence). The CDR3 is CATSRASGGRPSNQPQHF. Here the CDR3 DNA reads TGTGCCACCAGCAGAGCTTCAGGTGGGAGACCTAGCAATCAGCCCCAGCATTTT.

The rearrangement uses TRBV14 and TRBJ1-6; possible D gene TRBD1, 5 bases. This CDR3 region has 18 residues. V dropped 3 bases and J dropped 8 bases, with 23 bases sitting between them. Germline lookup yields CDR1 SGHDN and CDR2 FVKESK. The CDR3 loop is CASSQSRGEGFVYSPLHF. The CDR3 region has the DNA TGTGCCAGCAGCCAGTCACGAGGGGAGGGTTTTGTTTATTCACCCCTCCACTTT.

The chain has TRBV19 and TRBJ1-1, with 7 nucleotides matching TRBD1. The ends lost 7 bases at V and 8 bases at J; junction bases unmatched: 4. From germline, CDR1 is LNHDA and CDR2 SQIVND (reference sequence). This CDR3 is built from 11 residues. The CDR3 is CASTRDREAFF. The CDR3 nucleotides read TGTGCCAGTACCAGGGACAGAGAAGCTTTCTTT.

There are a few counts of this clone. This rearrangement joins TRBV18 to TRBJ2-7, with unresolved D. Germline CDR1 reads KGHSH; CDR2 reads LQKENI. V was shortened by 1 base and J by 5 bases, with 21 bases between the two germline ends. This CDR3 has 17 amino acids. CDR3 in amino acids: CASSPLARLDPGNEQYF. The CDR3 DNA is TGTGCCAGCTCACCACTCGCAAGATTAGACCCTGGGAACGAGCAGTACTTC.

The chain employs TRBV29-1 and TRBJ2-7; 13 nucleotides line up with TRBD2. Unmatched junction bases numbered 16, after V lost 8 bases and J lost 3 bases. The CDR3 runs 17 residues. Germline V CDR1 and CDR2: SQVTM, ANQGSEA. The CDR3 is CSQWPPGLAGEIYEQYF. CDR3 nucleotides: TGCAGCCAATGGCCACCCGGACTAGCGGGGGAAATCTACGAGCAGTACTTC.

The chain recombines TRBV6-5 with TRBJ2-3, with 7 bases that match TRBD2. Germline V gene lookup returns CDR1 MNHEY and CDR2 SVGAGI. The CDR3 has 15 amino acids. J lost 2 bases, V lost 5 bases, and 7 bases had no gene match. The CDR3 bases are TGTGCCAGCAGTCCCCAGGAGCGGGACACAGATACGCAGTATTTT. Translation: CASSPQERDTDTQYF.

About this clone: This sample includes further DNA sequences coding for the same CDR3. The chain joins TRBV28 to TRBJ1-3; D remains ambiguous. CDR3 size: 12 residues. Germline V lookup: CDR1 MDHEN, CDR2 SYDVKM. Trimming removed 1 base at V and 2 bases at J, with 0 bases between. CDR3 in amino acids: CASSLSGNTIYF. CDR3 sequence (DNA): TGTGCCAGCAGTTTATCTGGAAACACCATATATTTT.

The CDR3 DNA sequence: TGTGCCAGCAGCCTAGGGACAGGGACCTACGAGCAGTACTTC. Translating gives CASSLGTGTYEQYF. The chain links TRBV4-2 to TRBJ2-7; TRBD1 agrees at 9 bases. The length of the CDR3 is 14 residues. CDR1 and CDR2 (germline): LGHNA, YNFKEQ. J was trimmed by 2 bases and V by 4 bases; bases with no gene match: 3.

The chain has TRBV7-6 and TRBJ2-7, with 11 positions matching TRBD2. This CDR3 region has 15 residues. The germline gives CDR1 SGHVS, CDR2 FNYEAQ. J gave up 7 bases and V 5 bases, and 10 bases lay outside the gene matches. The CDR3 nucleotides read TGTGCCAGCAGCAAGGTAGCGGGAGGGCCGGGGGAGCAGTACTTC. Translated: CASSKVAGGPGEQYF.

The chain combines TRBV6-6 with TRBJ1-5, with D maybe TRBD1 (6 bases). The germline CDR1 and CDR2 sequences are MNHNY and SVGAGI (reference sequence). CDR3 size: 12 residues. The V and J ends lost 8 bases and 2 bases respectively, with 7 bases between them. This chain's CDR3 is CASGQRNQPQHF. CDR3 sequence (DNA): TGTGCCAGCGGACAGCGCAATCAGCCCCAGCATTTT.

This sequence joins TRBV7-6 and TRBJ2-1; D uncertain. The CDR3 is made up of 13 amino acids. CDR1 and CDR2 from the germline V gene are SGHVS and FNYEAQ. V lost 3 bases and J lost 1, with 4 bases in between. The CDR3 region has the DNA TGTGCCAGCAGCTTCCAGTCCTACAATGAGCAGTTCTTC. Amino acid sequence: CASSFQSYNEQFF.

The chain links TRBV6-5 to TRBJ1-1; D not resolved. The CDR3 is 11 residues long. V lost 6 bases and J 0 bases, leaving 2 bases between the germline ends. Germline loops: CDR1 MNHEY, CDR2 SVGAGI. The CDR3 DNA reads as TGTGCCAGCAGGTTGAACACTGAAGCTTTCTTT. This sequence encodes CASRLNTEAFF.

V is TRBV5-8 and J is TRBJ1-1, with 7 bases that match TRBD1. Germline trimming cut 4 bases from V and 2 bases from J; bases unmatched to any gene: 8. Germline lookup yields CDR1 SGHTS and CDR2 YDEGEE. The CDR3 is made up of 15 amino acids. The DNA for the CDR3 is TGTGCCAGCAGCCCTCTCGGACAGGCTAACACTGAAGCTTTCTTT. As protein: CASSPLGQANTEAFF.

Details on this clone: The sample has other DNA sequences that encode this CDR3 too. This sequence joins TRBV7-9 and TRBJ1-3; D not certain. This CDR3 is built from 14 residues. Germline CDR1 reads SEHNR; CDR2 reads FQNEAQ (reference sequence). Trimming removed 5 bases at V and 0 bases at J, with 8 bases between. CDR3 DNA sequence: TGTGCCAGCAGCGATACGAGCTCTGGAAACACCATATATTTT. It encodes CASSDTSSGNTIYF.

The V gene is TRBV2, the J gene TRBJ1-1; D gene ambiguous. Trimming cost V 3 bases and J 0 bases, with 11 bases left between them. Germline V CDR1 and CDR2: SNHLY, FYNNEI. This CDR3 region has 15 residues. The CDR3, as DNA: TGTGCCAGCAGTGAGGAGGGAGTGATGAACACTGAAGCTTTCTTT. Its protein product is CASSEEGVMNTEAFF.

This chain links TRBV7-9 with TRBJ1-5; TRBD1 aligns across 8 bases. Germline V gene lookup returns CDR1 SEHNR and CDR2 FQNEAQ (reference sequence). The CDR3 loop spans 13 amino acids. J gave up 5 bases and V 4 bases, and 1 base lay outside the gene matches. In DNA form, the CDR3 reads TGTGCCAGCAGCTCACAGGGGGATCAGCCCCAGCATTTT. Protein sequence: CASSSQGDQPQHF.

The V call is TRBV19, the J call TRBJ1-4; the D is unclear. From germline, CDR1 is LNHDA and CDR2 SQIVND (reference sequence). The CDR3 has 14 residues. Trimming took 6 bases from V and 11 from J, leaving 19 bases between them. CDR3: CASRGSEAQGKLFF. The DNA for the CDR3 is TGTGCCAGTAGGGGTTCAGAAGCCCAAGGGAAACTGTTTTTT.